This T cell receptor (beta chain) was observed in a study of blood T cell repertoires in COVID-19. Turning to the study itself: Some COVID-19 samples were acute and others convalescent; all came from the United States, Italy and Spain. PBMCs, B-cell-depleted T cells, or T cells provided the cDNA or gDNA that made up the material.

The assay was immunoSEQ multiplex PCR, and TCRdb's table has in-frame clones only and misses some. The table records around 200,000 clones, less than 80% of them present only once. The germline V gene has CDR1 LNHDA and CDR2 SQIVND (reference sequence). With 6 bases clipped from V and 5 bases from J, the junction kept 4 bases outside the gene matches. This CDR3 has 14 amino acids. V usage is TRBV19 and J usage is TRBJ2-3, with 11 bases aligning to TRBD2. The TCR originated in a woman between 50 and 59 years old with acute or convalescent COVID-19. Material for sequencing was peripheral blood. CDR3 coding DNA: TGTGCCAGTAGCCCCACTAGCGGGGGAGATACGCAGTATTTT. This gives the protein CASSPTSGGDTQYF. The whole variable domain, remainder taken from reference TRBV19 and TRBJ2-3, is DGGITQSPKYLFRKEGQNVTLSCEQNLNHDAMYWYRQDPGQGLRLIYYSQIVNDFQKGDIAEGYSVSREKKESFPLTVTSAQKNPTAFYLCASSPTSGGDTQYFGPGTRLTVL.